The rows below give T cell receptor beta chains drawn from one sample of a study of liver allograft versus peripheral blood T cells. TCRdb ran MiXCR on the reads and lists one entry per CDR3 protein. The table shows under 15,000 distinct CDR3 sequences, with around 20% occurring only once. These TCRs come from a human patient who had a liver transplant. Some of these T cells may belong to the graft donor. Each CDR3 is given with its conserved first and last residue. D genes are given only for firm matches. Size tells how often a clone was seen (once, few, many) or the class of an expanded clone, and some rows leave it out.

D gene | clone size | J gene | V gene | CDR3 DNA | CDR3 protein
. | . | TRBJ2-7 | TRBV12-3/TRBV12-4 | TGTGCCAGCATCAAAGACAGGCATTCCTACGAGCAGTACTTC | CASIKDRHSYEQYF
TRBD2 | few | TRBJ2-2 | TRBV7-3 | TGTGCCAGCAGCCGACTAGCGGCGGGCACCGGGGAGCTGTTTTTT | CASSRLAAGTGELFF
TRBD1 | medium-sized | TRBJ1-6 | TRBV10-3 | TGTAAACACTCCGAGACAGGGGTAGTGAATAATTCACCCCTCCACTTT | CKHSETGVVNNSPLHF
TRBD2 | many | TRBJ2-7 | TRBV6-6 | TGTGCCAGCAGTCGGGGGGGCGAGCAGTACTTC | CASSRGGEQYF
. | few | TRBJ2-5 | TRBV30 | TGTGCCTGGAGTATGGGGCTTGAAGAGACCCAGTACTTC | CAWSMGLEETQYF
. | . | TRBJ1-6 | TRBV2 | TGTGCCAGCAGTGAGACTATATATAATTCACCCCTCCACTTT | CASSETIYNSPLHF
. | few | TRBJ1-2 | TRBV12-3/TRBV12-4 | TGTGCCAGCACCCCGGGGTATGGCTACACCTTC | CASTPGYGYTF
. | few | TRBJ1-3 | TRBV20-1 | TGCAGTGCTAGTCCGACCACAGGGAGGACTGGAAACACCATATATTTT | CSASPTTGRTGNTIYF
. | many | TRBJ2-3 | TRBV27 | TGTGCCAGCAGTTTCTCTAGCGCAGGAGATACGCAGTATTTT | CASSFSSAGDTQYF
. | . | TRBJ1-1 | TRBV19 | TGTGCCAGTAGTAACGGGGTCACTGAAGCTTTCTTT | CASSNGVTEAFF